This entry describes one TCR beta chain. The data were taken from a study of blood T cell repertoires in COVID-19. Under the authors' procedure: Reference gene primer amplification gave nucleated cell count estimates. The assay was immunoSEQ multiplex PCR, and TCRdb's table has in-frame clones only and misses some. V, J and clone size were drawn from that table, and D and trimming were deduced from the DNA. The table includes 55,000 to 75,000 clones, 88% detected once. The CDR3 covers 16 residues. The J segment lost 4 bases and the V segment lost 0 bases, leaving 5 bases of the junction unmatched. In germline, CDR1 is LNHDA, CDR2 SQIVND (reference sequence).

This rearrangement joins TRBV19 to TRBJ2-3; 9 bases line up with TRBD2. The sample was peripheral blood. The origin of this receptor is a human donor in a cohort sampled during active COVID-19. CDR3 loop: CASSIDIAGGADTQYF. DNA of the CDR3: TGTGCCAGTAGTATAGATATCGCGGGGGGGGCAGATACGCAGTATTTT.